This TCR beta chain was profiled in a study of vaccination effects on CD4 cells after COVID-19. General study findings and limits: Few convalescent patients and no early post-infection timepoints were included in the study.

After expansion with viral peptide pools in the ViraFEST assay, antigen-specific CD4+ T cells were sequenced. Following culture for approximately 11 days, CD4+ T cells were isolated. Everyone in the study got two shots of either the BNT162b2 or mRNA-1273 vaccine. For each well, a few million PBMC were cultured with about 9.4 IU/ml IL-2 and about 11 ug/ml peptides. This clone has just a few counts. Antigen unknown. Clones were read by immunoSEQ multiplex PCR, and TCRdb kept only the in-frame ones, dropping some. The sample records over 50,000 clones, around 73% being singletons. V gave up 7 bases and J gave up 6 bases, with 19 bases separating them. The CDR3 covers 15 residues. Germline CDR1 is SGHAT and CDR2 is FQNNGV.

V and J are TRBV11-2 and TRBJ2-1; D is possibly TRBD1 (6 bases). The clonotype originates from a human donor who received a COVID-19 vaccine. This sample comprised CD4+ T cells from PBMCs cultured with HCoV-229E spike peptides, obtained after COVID-19 vaccination. The CDR3 sequence: CASNALGQGINEQFF. The DNA of the CDR3 is TGTGCCAGCAACGCCCTGGGGCAGGGGATCAATGAGCAGTTCTTC.